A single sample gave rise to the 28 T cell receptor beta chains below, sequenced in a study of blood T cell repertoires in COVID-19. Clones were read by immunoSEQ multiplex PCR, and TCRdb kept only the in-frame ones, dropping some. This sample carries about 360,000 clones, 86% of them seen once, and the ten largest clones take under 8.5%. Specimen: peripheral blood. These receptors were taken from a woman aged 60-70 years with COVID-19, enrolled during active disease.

CDR3 sequence (DNA): TGTGCCAGCAGCGTAGACAGGGTTCAAAACACCATATATTTT. Translation: CASSVDRVQNTIYF. V gene TRBV9 combines with J gene TRBJ1-3, with a possible D match to TRBD1 (6 bases). Trimming removed 0 bases at V and 6 bases at J, with 10 bases between. The CDR3 runs to 14 residues. Germline V gene sequence: CDR1 SGDLS, CDR2 YYNGEE.

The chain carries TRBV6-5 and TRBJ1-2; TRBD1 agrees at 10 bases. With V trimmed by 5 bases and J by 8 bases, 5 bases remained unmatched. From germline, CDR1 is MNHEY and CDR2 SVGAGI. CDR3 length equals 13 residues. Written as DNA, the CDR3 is TGTGCCAGCAGTATCGACAGGGGGCAGGGCTACACCTTC. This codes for CASSIDRGQGYTF.

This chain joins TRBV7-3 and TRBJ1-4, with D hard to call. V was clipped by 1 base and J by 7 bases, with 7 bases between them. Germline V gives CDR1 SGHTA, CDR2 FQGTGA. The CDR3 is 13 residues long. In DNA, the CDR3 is TGTGCCAGCAGCTTAAGGCCCAGTGAAAAACTGTTTTTT. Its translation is CASSLRPSEKLFF.

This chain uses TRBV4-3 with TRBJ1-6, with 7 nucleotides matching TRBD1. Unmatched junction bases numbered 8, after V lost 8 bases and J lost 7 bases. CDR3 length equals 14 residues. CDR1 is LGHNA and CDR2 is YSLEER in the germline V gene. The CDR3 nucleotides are TGCGCCAGCGGTGCCAGGGGGGACAATTCACCCCTCCACTTT. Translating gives CASGARGDNSPLHF.

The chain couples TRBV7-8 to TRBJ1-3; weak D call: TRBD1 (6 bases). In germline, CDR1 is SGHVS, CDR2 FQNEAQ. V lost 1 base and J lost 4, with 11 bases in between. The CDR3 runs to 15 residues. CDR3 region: CASSLDRAGGNTIYF. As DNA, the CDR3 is TGTGCCAGCAGCTTAGACAGGGCAGGGGGAAACACCATATATTTT.

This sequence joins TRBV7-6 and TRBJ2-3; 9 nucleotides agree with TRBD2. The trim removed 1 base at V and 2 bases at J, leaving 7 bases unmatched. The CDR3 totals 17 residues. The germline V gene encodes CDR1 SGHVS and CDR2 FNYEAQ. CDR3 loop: CASSLVASGVLTDTQYF. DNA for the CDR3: TGTGCCAGCAGCTTAGTTGCTAGCGGGGTCCTCACAGATACGCAGTATTTT.

This CDR3 reads CASSEFNRISNYGYTF. CDR3 coding DNA: TGTGCCAGCAGCGAATTTAACAGGATTTCGAACTATGGCTACACCTTC. This sequence joins TRBV7-2 and TRBJ1-2; a weak D match, TRBD1 (5 bases). The ends were cut back, 5 bases at V and 2 bases at J, with 18 bases in the middle. Germline V gene lookup returns CDR1 SGHTA and CDR2 FQGNSA. This CDR3 has 16 residues.

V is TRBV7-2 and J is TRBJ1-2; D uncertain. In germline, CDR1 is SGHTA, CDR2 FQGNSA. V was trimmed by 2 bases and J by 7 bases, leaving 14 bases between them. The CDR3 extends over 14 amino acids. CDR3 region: CASSLTPPFGGYTF. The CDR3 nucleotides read TGTGCCAGCAGCTTAACTCCACCCTTCGGTGGCTACACCTTC.

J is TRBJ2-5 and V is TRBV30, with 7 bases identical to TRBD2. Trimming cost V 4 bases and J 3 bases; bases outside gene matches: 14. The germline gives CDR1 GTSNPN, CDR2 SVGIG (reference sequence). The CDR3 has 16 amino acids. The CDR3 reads CAWNSRLGAGEETQYF. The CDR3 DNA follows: TGTGCCTGGAATTCTCGACTAGGGGCGGGGGAAGAGACCCAGTACTTC.

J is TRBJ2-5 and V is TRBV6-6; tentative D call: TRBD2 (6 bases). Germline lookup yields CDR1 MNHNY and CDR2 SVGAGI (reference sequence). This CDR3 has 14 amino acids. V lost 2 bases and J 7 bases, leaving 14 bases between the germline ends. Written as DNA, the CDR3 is TGTGCCAGCAGTTACGGGACGGGGGTTTGGACCCAGTACTTC. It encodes CASSYGTGVWTQYF.

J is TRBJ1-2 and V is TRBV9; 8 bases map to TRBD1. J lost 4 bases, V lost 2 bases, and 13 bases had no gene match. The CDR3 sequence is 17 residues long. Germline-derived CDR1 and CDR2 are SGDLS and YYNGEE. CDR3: CASSVGGTGGPTYGYTF. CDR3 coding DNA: TGTGCCAGCAGCGTTGGGGGGACAGGAGGGCCTACCTATGGCTACACCTTC.

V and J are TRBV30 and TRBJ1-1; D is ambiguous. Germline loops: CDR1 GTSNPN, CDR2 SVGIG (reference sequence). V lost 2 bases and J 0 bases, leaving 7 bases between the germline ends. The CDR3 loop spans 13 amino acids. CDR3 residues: CAWSPQMNTEAFF. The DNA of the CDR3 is TGTGCCTGGAGTCCTCAGATGAACACTGAAGCTTTCTTT.

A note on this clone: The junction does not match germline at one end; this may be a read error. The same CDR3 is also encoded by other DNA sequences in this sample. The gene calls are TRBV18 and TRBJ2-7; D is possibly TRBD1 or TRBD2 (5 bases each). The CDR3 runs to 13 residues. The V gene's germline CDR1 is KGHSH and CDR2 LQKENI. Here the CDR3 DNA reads TGTGCCAGCTCCCCACGGGGCCCCTACGAGCAGTACTTC. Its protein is CASSPRGPYEQYF.

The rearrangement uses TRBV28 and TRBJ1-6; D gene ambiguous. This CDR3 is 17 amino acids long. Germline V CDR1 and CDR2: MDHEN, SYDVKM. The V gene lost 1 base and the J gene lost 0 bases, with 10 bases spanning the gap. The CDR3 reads CASSLLNLSSYNSPLHF. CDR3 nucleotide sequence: TGTGCCAGCAGTTTATTAAATCTGAGCTCCTATAATTCACCCCTCCACTTT. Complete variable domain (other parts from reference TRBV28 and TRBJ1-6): DVKVTQSSRYLVKRTGEKVFLECVQDMDHENMFWYRQDPGLGLRLIYFSYDVKMKEKGDIPEGYSVSREKKERFSLILESASTNQTSMYLCASSLLNLSSYNSPLHFGNGTRLTVT.

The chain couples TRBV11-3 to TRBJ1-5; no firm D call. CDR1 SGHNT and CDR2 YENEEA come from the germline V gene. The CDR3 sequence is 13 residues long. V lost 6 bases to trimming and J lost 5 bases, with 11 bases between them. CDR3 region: CASSPGRDQPQHF. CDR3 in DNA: TGTGCCAGCAGTCCCGGGAGGGATCAGCCCCAGCATTTT.

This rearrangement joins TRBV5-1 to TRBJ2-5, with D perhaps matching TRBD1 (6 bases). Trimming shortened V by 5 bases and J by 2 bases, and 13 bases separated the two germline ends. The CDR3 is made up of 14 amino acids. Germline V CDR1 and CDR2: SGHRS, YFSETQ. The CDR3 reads CASRRGSGQETQYF. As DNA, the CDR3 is TGCGCCAGCAGGAGGGGGTCCGGGCAAGAGACCCAGTACTTC.

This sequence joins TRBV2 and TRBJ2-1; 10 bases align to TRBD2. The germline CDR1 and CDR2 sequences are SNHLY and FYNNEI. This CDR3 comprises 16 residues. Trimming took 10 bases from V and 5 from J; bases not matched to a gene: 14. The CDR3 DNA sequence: TGTGCCACCTTTGTGGAGAGGACTAGCGGTAACAATGAGCAGTTCTTC. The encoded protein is CATFVERTSGNNEQFF.

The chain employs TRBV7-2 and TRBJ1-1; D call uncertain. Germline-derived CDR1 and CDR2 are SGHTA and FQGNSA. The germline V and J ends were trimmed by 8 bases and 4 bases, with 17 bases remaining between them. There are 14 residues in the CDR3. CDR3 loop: CASYPRSGVTEAFF. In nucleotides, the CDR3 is TGTGCCAGCTACCCTAGGAGCGGGGTCACTGAAGCTTTCTTT.

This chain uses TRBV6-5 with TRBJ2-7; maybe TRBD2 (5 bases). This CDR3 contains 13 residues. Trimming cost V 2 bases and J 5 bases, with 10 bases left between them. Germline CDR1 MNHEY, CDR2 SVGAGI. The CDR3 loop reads CASSYMGDNEQYF. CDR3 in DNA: TGTGCCAGCAGTTACATGGGAGATAACGAGCAGTACTTC.

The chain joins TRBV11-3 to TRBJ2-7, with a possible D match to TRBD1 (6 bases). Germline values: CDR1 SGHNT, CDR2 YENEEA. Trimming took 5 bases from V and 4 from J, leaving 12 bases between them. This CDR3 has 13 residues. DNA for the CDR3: TGTGCCAGCAGCCTGACAGGAGTTTACGAGCAGTACTTC. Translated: CASSLTGVYEQYF.

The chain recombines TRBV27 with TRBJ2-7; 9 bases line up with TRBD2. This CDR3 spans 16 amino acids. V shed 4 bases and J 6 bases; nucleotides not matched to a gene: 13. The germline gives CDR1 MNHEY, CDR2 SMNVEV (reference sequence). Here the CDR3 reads CASSSLAGPWLGEQYF. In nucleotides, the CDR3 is TGTGCCAGCAGTTCGCTAGCGGGGCCGTGGCTTGGCGAGCAGTACTTC.

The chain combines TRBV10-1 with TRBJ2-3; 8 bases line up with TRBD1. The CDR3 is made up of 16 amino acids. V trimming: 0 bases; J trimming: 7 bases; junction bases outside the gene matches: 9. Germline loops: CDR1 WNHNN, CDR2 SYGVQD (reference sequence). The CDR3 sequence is CASSESATGVSNTQYF. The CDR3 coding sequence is TGCGCCAGCAGTGAGTCGGCGACAGGGGTTTCTAATACGCAGTATTTT.

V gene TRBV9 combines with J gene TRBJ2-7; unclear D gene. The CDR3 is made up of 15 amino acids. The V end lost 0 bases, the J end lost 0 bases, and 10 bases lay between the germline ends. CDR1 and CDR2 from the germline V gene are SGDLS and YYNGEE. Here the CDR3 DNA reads TGTGCCAGCAGCGTAGACCACGGTAGCTCCTACGAGCAGTACTTC. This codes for CASSVDHGSSYEQYF.

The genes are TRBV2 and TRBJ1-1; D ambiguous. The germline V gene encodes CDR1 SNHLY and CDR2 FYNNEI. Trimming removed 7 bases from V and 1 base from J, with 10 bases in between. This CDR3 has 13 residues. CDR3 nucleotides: TGTGCCAGCACCCCCGAGTCGAACACTGAAGCTTTCTTT. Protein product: CASTPESNTEAFF.

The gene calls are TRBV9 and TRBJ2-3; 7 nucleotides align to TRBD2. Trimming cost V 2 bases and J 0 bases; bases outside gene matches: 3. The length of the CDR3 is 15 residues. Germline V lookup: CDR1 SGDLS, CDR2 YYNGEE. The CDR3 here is CASSVSGGSTDTQYF. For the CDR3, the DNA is TGTGCCAGCAGCGTTTCGGGGGGTAGCACAGATACGCAGTATTTT. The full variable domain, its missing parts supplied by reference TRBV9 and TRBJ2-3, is DSGVTQTPKHLITATGQRVTLRCSPRSGDLSVYWYQQSLDQGLQFLIQYYNGEERAKGNILERFSAQQFPDLHSELNLSSLELGDSALYFCASSVSGGSTDTQYFGPGTRLTVL.

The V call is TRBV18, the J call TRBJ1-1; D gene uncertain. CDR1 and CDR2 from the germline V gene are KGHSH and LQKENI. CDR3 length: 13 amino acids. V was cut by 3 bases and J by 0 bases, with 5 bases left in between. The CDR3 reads CASSPQMNTEAFF. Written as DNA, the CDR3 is TGTGCCAGCTCACCCCAAATGAACACTGAAGCTTTCTTT.

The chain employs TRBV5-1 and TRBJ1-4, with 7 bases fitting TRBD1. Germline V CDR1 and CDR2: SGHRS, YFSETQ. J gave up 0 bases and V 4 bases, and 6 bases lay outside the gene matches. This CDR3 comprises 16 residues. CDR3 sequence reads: CASSLRTGATNEKLFF. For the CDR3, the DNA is TGCGCCAGCAGCCTTAGGACAGGCGCAACTAATGAAAAACTGTTTTTT.

CDR3 sequence (DNA): TGTGCCAGCTCACCACGTTCAGGCTCGGACGAGCAGTACTTC. It is translated as CASSPRSGSDEQYF. The chain uses TRBV18 and TRBJ2-7; unclear D gene. V was clipped by 1 base and J by 5 bases, with 12 bases between them. CDR1 is KGHSH and CDR2 is LQKENI in the germline V gene. This CDR3 region has 14 residues.